A selection of T cell receptor beta chains follows, all from one sample in a study of cytomegalovirus exposure and HLA in healthy donors. Clones were read by immunoSEQ multiplex PCR, and TCRdb kept only the in-frame ones, dropping some. In the table there are 210,000 or so clones, more than 60% of which are singletons. Sequenced sample: PBMCs. Receptor source: a man in his forties in good health and CMV-seronegative. CDR3s include the opening cysteine and the closing phenylalanine or tryptophan. D genes are given only for firm matches. Clone size is shown for a subset of rows, as once, few, many or a class of expanded clone.

V gene	clone size	D gene	J gene	CDR3 DNA	CDR3 protein
TRBV7-2	.	TRBD2	TRBJ2-3	TGTGCCAGCGGCTCGGGGGGGCGGGGTAGCACAGATACGCAGTATTTT	CASGSGGRGSTDTQYF
TRBV20-1	.	.	TRBJ2-1	TGCAGATACTATGAGCAGTTCTTC	CRYYEQFF
TRBV9	.	.	TRBJ2-3	TGTGCCAGCAGCCCCAATCCTATTAGCACAGATACGCAGTATTTT	CASSPNPISTDTQYF
TRBV5-4	.	TRBD2	TRBJ2-3	TGTGCCAGCAGCCCGGGGACTAGCGGGAGAACAGATACGCAGTATTTT	CASSPGTSGRTDTQYF
TRBV7-9	.	TRBD2	TRBJ2-1	TGTGCCAGCAGCATTAGCGGGGGGGCTATGAATGAGCAGTTCTTC	CASSISGGAMNEQFF
TRBV27	.	.	TRBJ2-4	TGTGCCAGCAGTTTAGGGGGGTTTAGTAGGGACATTCAGTACTTC	CASSLGGFSRDIQYF
TRBV18	.	.	TRBJ1-1	TGTGCCAGCTCACCCGGTTCGGTAAAGAACACTGAAGCTTTCTTT	CASSPGSVKNTEAFF
TRBV7-9	once	.	TRBJ2-1	TGTTCCAGCAGCCCGACACTAGACTCCTACAATGAGCAGTTCTTC	CSSSPTLDSYNEQFF
TRBV4-3	.	TRBD1	TRBJ2-7	TGCGCCAGCAGCCTTAACACCGGGACAGGGTACGAGCAGTACTTC	CASSLNTGTGYEQYF
TRBV4-2	.	TRBD2	TRBJ2-5	TGTGCCAGCAGCCAGGGTAGCGGGGGCGGCCAAGAGACCCAGTACTTC	CASSQGSGGGQETQYF
TRBV7-2	once	TRBD2	TRBJ2-2	TGTGCCAGCAGCTTTCGACTAGCGGGGGGGCCGATCACCGGGGAGCTGTTTTTT	CASSFRLAGGPITGELFF
TRBV28	.	TRBD1	TRBJ1-1	TGTGCCAGCAGGACACAGGGGCACGCTGAAGCTTTCTTT	CASRTQGHAEAFF
TRBV28	.	.	TRBJ1-3	TGTGCCAGCAGTCTTGTCCGGGTCTCTGGAAACACCATATATTTT	CASSLVRVSGNTIYF
TRBV5-5	.	.	TRBJ1-1	TGTGCCAGCAGCTTCAGGACGGGAGATGTGACTGAAGCTTTCTTT	CASSFRTGDVTEAFF
TRBV4-3	few	TRBD2	TRBJ2-3	TGCGCCAGCAGCCAAGGGAGCCAGCGGGGGCGGGATACGCAGTATTTT	CASSQGSQRGRDTQYF
TRBV6-1	.	TRBD1	TRBJ1-2	TGTGCCAGCAGTAGGGACAGCTATGGCTACACCTTC	CASSRDSYGYTF
TRBV5-6	.	TRBD1	TRBJ1-4	TGTGCCAGCAGCCCAAAATCAAAGACAGGGGTGGATGAAAAACTGTTTTTT	CASSPKSKTGVDEKLFF
TRBV9	.	TRBD1	TRBJ2-2	TGTGCCAGCAGCCCATTGACAGGGAGCGGCGGGGAGCTGTTTTTT	CASSPLTGSGGELFF
TRBV5-5	few	.	TRBJ1-1	TGTGCCAGCAGCTCCGGACTCCAGAACACTGAAGCTTTCTTT	CASSSGLQNTEAFF
TRBV7-9	.	.	TRBJ1-1	TGTGCCAGCAGCCCCCAGGGGAACACTGAAGCTTTCTTT	CASSPQGNTEAFF
TRBV5-8	.	.	TRBJ1-2	TGTGCCAGCAGCTTGCTCAGGGGCTATGGCTACACCTTC	CASSLLRGYGYTF
TRBV6-6	few	TRBD1	TRBJ1-2	TGTGCCAGCAGTTCCGTTGGGACAGGTCGAAGCTATGGCTACACCTTC	CASSSVGTGRSYGYTF
TRBV7-6	.	TRBD2	TRBJ2-3	TGTGCCAGCAGCTTAGGGCTAGCGGGCGCAGATACGCAGTATTTT	CASSLGLAGADTQYF
TRBV10-3	.	.	TRBJ1-2	TGTGCCATCAGTGAGTCTTGGGGGGGCGCGGGCGGCTACACCTTC	CAISESWGGAGGYTF
TRBV5-4	few	.	TRBJ2-7	TGTGCCAGCAGCTTGGCGGCAGGGGTGGGCTACGAGCAGTACTTC	CASSLAAGVGYEQYF
TRBV19	.	.	TRBJ1-1	TGTGCCAGTAGTATGGGCAGATTCACTGAAGCTTTCTTT	CASSMGRFTEAFF
TRBV5-1	few	TRBD2	TRBJ2-5	TGCGCCAGCAGCTTCGGCCGGGAGACTAGCGGGATGTCAGAGACCCAGTACTTC	CASSFGRETSGMSETQYF
TRBV5-4	.	TRBD2	TRBJ2-3	TGTGCCAGCAGCCGACTAGCGGGGGGGCCTCAAGTTCCTCCTTCAGATACGCAGTATTTT	CASSRLAGGPQVPPSDTQYF
TRBV5-6	.	.	TRBJ1-4	TGTGCCAGCAGCCCCGGTTTGAATAATGAAAAACTGTTTTTT	CASSPGLNNEKLFF
TRBV5-4	.	.	TRBJ2-3	TGTGCCAGCAGCATTGGACTTGCCGACACAGATACGCAGTATTTT	CASSIGLADTDTQYF
TRBV7-3	.	.	TRBJ2-2	TGTGCCAGCAGCCCCTCGAGACAAGCGAACACCGGGGAGCTGTTTTTT	CASSPSRQANTGELFF
TRBV7-2	.	TRBD2	TRBJ2-7	TGTGCCAGCAGCTTAGTTGCCCGGGGGGGCGAGCAGTACTTC	CASSLVARGGEQYF
TRBV5-1	.	.	TRBJ1-4	TGCGCCAGCAGCCCGACGGAAGGGGCAACTAATGAAAAACTGTTTTTT	CASSPTEGATNEKLFF
TRBV19	.	.	TRBJ1-4	TGTGCCAGTAGTTGGGGGCAAGTTAATGAAAAACTGTTTTTT	CASSWGQVNEKLFF
TRBV4-2	once	.	TRBJ1-6	TGTGCCAGCAGCCAAGAGGGCGCCTATAATTCACCCCTCCACTTT	CASSQEGAYNSPLHF
TRBV5-7	.	TRBD1	TRBJ2-5	TGTGCCAGCAGCCCCGTGGGACAGGACCGTGATAGGGAGACCCAGTACTTC	CASSPVGQDRDRETQYF
TRBV10-1	few	TRBD1	TRBJ2-1	TGCGCCAGCAGTGAGCAGGGACAGGGTGCGAATGAGCAGTTCTTC	CASSEQGQGANEQFF
TRBV11-2	.	.	TRBJ2-1	TGTGCCAGCAGCTCGCTAGCTATCGTCAATGAGCAGTTCTTC	CASSSLAIVNEQFF
TRBV7-3	.	TRBD1	TRBJ2-3	TGTGCCAGCAGCTTAACGGGACAGGGTTTTAGCGAGCGGGTATTCACAGATACGCAGTATTTT	CASSLTGQGFSERVFTDTQYF
TRBV27	.	TRBD1	TRBJ1-5	TGTGCCAGCAGTCGGGGGACAGGGGGCGTTCAGCCCCAGCATTTT	CASSRGTGGVQPQHF
TRBV4-3	.	.	TRBJ2-3	TGCGCCAGCAGTTTAGACCGGGCAGATACGCAGTATTTT	CASSLDRADTQYF
TRBV18	.	.	TRBJ1-4	TGTGCCAGCTCACCAAGGAGCCCTGCAACTAATGAAAAACTGTTTTTT	CASSPRSPATNEKLFF
TRBV10-3	.	TRBD2	TRBJ2-7	TGTGCCATCAGTGAGAAGAGGACTAGCGGAACCTACGAGCAGTACTTC	CAISEKRTSGTYEQYF
TRBV5-1	.	TRBD1	TRBJ2-4	TGCGCCAGCAGCTTGGGGTTTGGGGACAGAAACATTCAGTACTTC	CASSLGFGDRNIQYF
TRBV11-2	.	.	TRBJ2-1	TGTGCCAGCAGCTTAAGGGCGGGCCCCTACAATGAGCAGTTCTTC	CASSLRAGPYNEQFF
TRBV2	.	TRBD1	TRBJ2-2	TGTGCCAGCAGTTGGACCGGGACAGAAAACACCGGGGAGCTGTTTTTT	CASSWTGTENTGELFF
TRBV20-1	.	.	TRBJ1-5	TGCAGTGCTAGGGGAGGTCAGCCCCAGCATTTT	CSARGGQPQHF
TRBV7-2	.	TRBD2	TRBJ2-3	TGTGCCAGCAGCCTAGGACTAGCGGGAGTGGCAGATACGCAGTATTTT	CASSLGLAGVADTQYF
TRBV29-1	.	TRBD1	TRBJ2-3	TGCAGCGCAGTTAACAGGGGGGTTGCAGATACGCAGTATTTT	CSAVNRGVADTQYF
TRBV2	.	.	TRBJ2-2	TGTGCCAGCAGTGAAGACACGAAGCTGTTTTTT	CASSEDTKLFF
TRBV2	.	.	TRBJ1-2	TGTGCCAGCAGTTTCGACAGGAAAGCTAACTATGGCTACACCTTC	CASSFDRKANYGYTF
TRBV21-1	.	.	TRBJ2-7	TGTGCCAGCAGGGAACCTTTACAGATCTCCTACGAGCAGTACTTC	CASREPLQISYEQYF
TRBV6-5	.	TRBD2	TRBJ2-1	TGTGCCAGTGCTAGCGGCCCCTACAATGAGCAGTTCTTC	CASASGPYNEQFF